This T cell receptor beta chain was sequenced for a study of Graves' ophthalmopathy and Graves' hyperthyroidism. This CDR3 region has 11 residues. CDR1 and CDR2 from the germline V gene are SEHNR and FQNEAQ (reference sequence). Trimming at V came to 6 bases and at J to 16 bases, leaving 8 bases not matched to a gene. Findings and limits, study-wide: The blood repertoire also included most expanded thyroid clonotypes above 0.001 frequency.

Only one count was recorded for this clonotype. Its antigen is unknown. The authors amplified TCR beta CDR3 regions, and they did so from RNA transcripts for repertoire sequencing. RT-PCR in the first round used HTBI primers; a second-round multiplex PCR followed. TCRdb redid the calling of the multiplex PCR reads with MiXCR, one entry per CDR3 protein. The repertoire holds 660,000 or so distinct CDR3 sequences, just over 40% seen once, with roughly 3% in the top ten. This sequence originates from an adult man with Graves' ophthalmopathy. The chain combines TRBV7-9 with TRBJ1-4; the match to TRBD1 covers 7 bases. The sequenced material came from peripheral blood. This CDR3 reads CASRAPGTEFF. The CDR3 nucleotides are TGTGCCAGCAGGGCCCCCGGGACAGAGTTTTTT.